These T cell receptor beta chains were read from a single sample in a study of monozygotic twins with cystic fibrosis. The repertoire was sequenced with immunoSEQ multiplex PCR; TCRdb's copy has only in-frame clones and lacks some. The sample holds around 20,000 clones; 91% are singletons and the top ten take around 1.4%. Sequences were obtained from blood. These receptors came from a girl aged 2-10 years with cystic fibrosis. Each CDR3 is given with its conserved first and last residue. Fields, in order: clone size, V gene, D gene, J gene, CDR3 length, CDR3 DNA, CDR3 protein. A D gene is named only where the DNA matches it firmly. Clone size, where shown, is once, few, many, or a class for clones that have expanded.

abundance: -
v_gene: TRBV9
d_gene: TRBD1
j_gene: TRBJ1-2
len: 15
CDR3nt: TGTGCCAGCAGCGCGACAGGGTGGGGAAACTATGGCTACACCTTC
CDR3aa: CASSATGWGNYGYTF

abundance: -
v_gene: TRBV19
d_gene: -
j_gene: TRBJ1-2
len: 14
CDR3nt: TGTGCCAGTAGTATATCGGGAGGGATAGAAGGCTACACCTTC
CDR3aa: CASSISGGIEGYTF

abundance: -
v_gene: TRBV7-6
d_gene: -
j_gene: TRBJ1-3
len: 17
CDR3nt: TGTGCCAGCAGCTTAGATAGGTACAGCAACTCTGGAAACACCATATATTTT
CDR3aa: CASSLDRYSNSGNTIYF

abundance: -
v_gene: TRBV9
d_gene: TRBD2
j_gene: TRBJ2-7
len: 16
CDR3nt: TGTGCCAGCAGCGTAGGCGGGAGTGGGAGCTTTTACGAGCAGTACTTC
CDR3aa: CASSVGGSGSFYEQYF

abundance: -
v_gene: TRBV5-4
d_gene: -
j_gene: TRBJ2-5
len: 14
CDR3nt: TGTGCCAGCAGCCCAAATCCGGACGGTGAGACCCAGTACTTC
CDR3aa: CASSPNPDGETQYF

abundance: -
v_gene: TRBV11-1
d_gene: -
j_gene: TRBJ2-7
len: 14
CDR3nt: TGTGCCAGCAGCTTCGAGGGGGGGACCTACGAGCAGTACTTC
CDR3aa: CASSFEGGTYEQYF

abundance: -
v_gene: TRBV5-4
d_gene: TRBD1
j_gene: TRBJ2-1
len: 18
CDR3nt: TGTGCCAGCAGCTTGGGGCTCGGGACAGGGGGCGTAGGCAATGAGCAGTTCTTC
CDR3aa: CASSLGLGTGGVGNEQFF

abundance: -
v_gene: TRBV25-1
d_gene: TRBD2
j_gene: TRBJ2-3
len: 15
CDR3nt: TGTGCCAGCAGTGAGGGTAGCGGGGTTGCAGATACGCAGTATTTT
CDR3aa: CASSEGSGVADTQYF

abundance: -
v_gene: TRBV19
d_gene: -
j_gene: TRBJ1-4
len: 13
CDR3nt: TGTGCCAGTAAGAGGGGGGGATTTGAAAAACTGTTTTTT
CDR3aa: CASKRGGFEKLFF

abundance: -
v_gene: TRBV27
d_gene: TRBD1
j_gene: TRBJ1-6
len: 18
CDR3nt: TGTGCCAGCAGTAGTTTCCCCCCGGGACAGGCTGTTAATTCACCCCTCCACTTT
CDR3aa: CASSSFPPGQAVNSPLHF

abundance: -
v_gene: TRBV6-5
d_gene: -
j_gene: TRBJ1-5
len: 13
CDR3nt: TGTGCCAGCCAGCCGGGGGTCCAACAGCCCCAGCATTTT
CDR3aa: CASQPGVQQPQHF

abundance: -
v_gene: TRBV7-9
d_gene: TRBD1
j_gene: TRBJ1-2
len: 14
CDR3nt: TGTGCCAGCAGACCTGGGACAGGGCTCTATGGCTACACCTTC
CDR3aa: CASRPGTGLYGYTF

abundance: -
v_gene: TRBV6-5
d_gene: -
j_gene: TRBJ1-4
len: 15
CDR3nt: TGTGCCAGCAGTTACTCAGTGGGGGAGAGTGAAAAACTGTTTTTT
CDR3aa: CASSYSVGESEKLFF

abundance: -
v_gene: TRBV4-2
d_gene: TRBD1
j_gene: TRBJ2-7
len: 17
CDR3nt: TGTGCCAGCAGCCCCCAGGCGGGGACAGGCCTAACATACGAGCAGTACTTC
CDR3aa: CASSPQAGTGLTYEQYF

abundance: -
v_gene: TRBV28
d_gene: -
j_gene: TRBJ2-7
len: 11
CDR3nt: TGTGCCACCGGTGGCTCCTACGAGCAGTACTTC
CDR3aa: CATGGSYEQYF

abundance: -
v_gene: TRBV7-2
d_gene: TRBD1
j_gene: TRBJ1-5
len: 16
CDR3nt: TGTGCCAGCAGCTTAAGGGTTGGACAGGGCAATCAGCCCCAGCATTTT
CDR3aa: CASSLRVGQGNQPQHF

abundance: -
v_gene: TRBV10-3
d_gene: TRBD1
j_gene: TRBJ2-5
len: 15
CDR3nt: TGTGCCATCAGTGTTCAAGGACAGGGAGGCGAGACCCAGTACTTC
CDR3aa: CAISVQGQGGETQYF

abundance: -
v_gene: TRBV30
d_gene: -
j_gene: TRBJ1-2
len: 13
CDR3nt: TGTGCCTGGAGTGTAATCGTCACCTATGGCTACACCTTC
CDR3aa: CAWSVIVTYGYTF

abundance: -
v_gene: TRBV7-9
d_gene: -
j_gene: TRBJ2-3
len: 15
CDR3nt: TGTGCCAGCAGCTTAGTGAGGCCCAACACAGATACGCAGTATTTT
CDR3aa: CASSLVRPNTDTQYF

abundance: few
v_gene: TRBV2
d_gene: -
j_gene: TRBJ1-6
len: 16
CDR3nt: TGTGCCAGCAGCGACGCACGACTGGCAGGGTTCCTCCCCCTCCACTTT
CDR3aa: CASSDARLAGFLPLHF

abundance: -
v_gene: TRBV9
d_gene: TRBD2
j_gene: TRBJ2-1
len: 15
CDR3nt: TGTGCCAGCAGCGTAGAAGGCGGGGGATACAATGAGCAGTTCTTC
CDR3aa: CASSVEGGGYNEQFF

abundance: once
v_gene: TRBV21-1
d_gene: -
j_gene: TRBJ1-3
len: 16
CDR3nt: TGTGCCAGCAGCAAAGGGGCAGGGGGCTCTGGAAACACCATATATTTT
CDR3aa: CASSKGAGGSGNTIYF

abundance: -
v_gene: TRBV11-2
d_gene: -
j_gene: TRBJ1-1
len: 15
CDR3nt: TGTGCCAGCAGCTTAGATGGGCCTGGGGGAACTGAAGCTTTCTTT
CDR3aa: CASSLDGPGGTEAFF